The source of this T cell receptor (beta chain) is a study of T cell responses to AZD1222 COVID-19 vaccine. Study results and limitations: Spike-spanning, vaccine-associated CD4 TCRs were dominant at 160-218 and 743-854. Among spike-specific TCRs, nearly half reportedly target unmutated variant regions. Of the AZD1222 recipients, only six were seropositive at baseline. Repertoires in all cases were sampled only once the peak T cell response had passed.

This clone appeared a single time. Its antigen is still unknown. This CDR3 spans 12 amino acids. The V gene end was trimmed by 1 base and the J gene end by 3 bases; junction bases not matched to a gene: 0. CDR1 is GTSNPN, CDR2 SVGIG, per germline (reference sequence). Measured with immunoSEQ multiplex PCR; TCRdb has only the in-frame clones, and not every one. The sample includes about 150,000 clones, roughly 90% of them seen just once. Sequencing used peripheral blood, obtained 28 days after the second AZD1222 dose. The chain has TRBV30 and TRBJ2-7; 7 bases are a match to TRBD2. This sequence originates from an adult who received the AZD1222 COVID-19 vaccine. The CDR3 coding sequence is TGTGCCTGGAGTGGCGGGAGCTACGAGCAGTACTTC. This gives the protein CAWSGGSYEQYF.